This T cell receptor beta chain was captured in a study of Ad26.COV2.S vaccination and SARS-CoV-2 variants. Remarks on this clone: Its antigen is undetermined.

Measured with immunoSEQ multiplex PCR; TCRdb has only the in-frame clones, and not every one. The table records fewer than 500,000 clones, roughly 87% of them present only once. Study results and caveats: A substantial breadth of spike-specific CD8+ and CD4+ T cell responses after vaccination has been reported.

This CDR3 is 13 amino acids long. Germline V gene sequence: CDR1 SGHKS, CDR2 YYEKEE (reference sequence). V was clipped by 4 bases and J by 7 bases, with 11 bases between them. The sample's treatment: some 19 received Ad26.COV2.S at low or high dose, single or two shots; 5 received placebo; per-sample allocation not given. Vaccine and placebo recipients were sampled on day 63 after the first injection. An Ad26 vector expressing Wuhan-strain SARS-CoV-2 spike served as the vaccine. The receptor's source is a person between 18 and 60 years old who received the Ad26.COV2.S COVID-19 vaccine or a placebo. The sequences come from peripheral blood, collected in a trial of Ad26.COV2.S vaccine versus placebo. V is TRBV5-5 and J is TRBJ2-2; D might be TRBD1 (6 bases). This CDR3 is CASSGTGIGELFF. The DNA for the CDR3 is TGTGCCAGCAGCGGAACAGGGATCGGGGAGCTGTTTTTT.